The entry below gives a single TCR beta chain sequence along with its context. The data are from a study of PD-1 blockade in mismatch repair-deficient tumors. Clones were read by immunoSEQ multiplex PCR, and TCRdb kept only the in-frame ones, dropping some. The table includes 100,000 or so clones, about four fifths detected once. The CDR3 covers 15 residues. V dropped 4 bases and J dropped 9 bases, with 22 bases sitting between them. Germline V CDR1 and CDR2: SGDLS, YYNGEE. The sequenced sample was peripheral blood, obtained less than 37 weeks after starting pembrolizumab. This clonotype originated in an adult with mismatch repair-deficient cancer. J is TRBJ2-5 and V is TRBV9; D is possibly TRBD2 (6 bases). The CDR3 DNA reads TGTGCCAGCAGCCCGGAGGGGACCATGAAAGACGCCCAGTACTTC. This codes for CASSPEGTMKDAQYF.